These T cell receptor beta chains were read from a single sample in a study of T cell repertoires in cytomegalovirus infection. Antigen specificity for these receptors is unknown. TCRdb redid the calling of the reads with MiXCR, one entry per CDR3 protein. The table shows roughly 860,000 distinct CDR3 sequences, with 30% to 35% occurring only once. The sequencing here drew on cultured CD8+ T cells from PBMCs, taken from culture after CMV antigen stimulation. These receptors were obtained from a human donor in good health (CMV status not recorded). Some clones in this sample may be carry-over from other donors' samples. The conserved cysteine and the conserved F or W are not part of the CDR3 here. Rows may omit the clone size; those that give it use once, few, many or a size class.

>TRBJ1-2|TRBV25-1|NA
ASSEWSEHRGYT
>TRBJ2-2|TRBV7-9|few
ASSYGELFTNTGELF
>TRBJ1-2|TRBV6-6|few
ASSYVYLAFYYGYT
>TRBJ1-1|TRBV19|NA
ASTMGDEGTEAF
>TRBJ2-7|TRBV19|NA
ASSRGSVGRGHYEQY
>TRBJ1-5|TRBV10-3|few
AISASDSSNQPQH
>TRBJ2-7|TRBV29-1|NA
SVENTGTAHEQY
>TRBJ1-1|TRBV27|NA
ASSVGLKPGPNTEAF
>TRBJ1-5|TRBV12-3/TRBV12-4|few
ASSFDVWSNQPQH
>TRBJ1-5|TRBV27|NA
ASSPQGANKWSNQPQH
>TRBJ2-4|TRBV2|few
ASSGRGYDKNIQY
>TRBJ1-2|TRBV7-9|NA
ASSPISGGNYGYT
>TRBJ1-2|TRBV7-6|NA
VSSDSGPYGYT
>TRBJ2-2|TRBV6-6|NA
ASESVGVAGELF
>TRBJ2-3|TRBV7-9|many
ASSLTILVSPRDTDTQY
>TRBJ1-4|TRBV28|few
ASSLSTDTNEKLF
>TRBJ2-5|TRBV7-9|many
ASSFEWGRATQETQY
>TRBJ1-1|TRBV7-6|few
ASSLAVWTEAF
>TRBJ1-3|TRBV7-2|NA
ASSPSMSSGNTIY
>TRBJ2-1|TRBV19|NA
ASSILERTSGGDNEQF
>TRBJ2-5|TRBV7-8|many
ASRSQGRETQY
>TRBJ2-4|TRBV14|NA
ASSPSGQGNIQY